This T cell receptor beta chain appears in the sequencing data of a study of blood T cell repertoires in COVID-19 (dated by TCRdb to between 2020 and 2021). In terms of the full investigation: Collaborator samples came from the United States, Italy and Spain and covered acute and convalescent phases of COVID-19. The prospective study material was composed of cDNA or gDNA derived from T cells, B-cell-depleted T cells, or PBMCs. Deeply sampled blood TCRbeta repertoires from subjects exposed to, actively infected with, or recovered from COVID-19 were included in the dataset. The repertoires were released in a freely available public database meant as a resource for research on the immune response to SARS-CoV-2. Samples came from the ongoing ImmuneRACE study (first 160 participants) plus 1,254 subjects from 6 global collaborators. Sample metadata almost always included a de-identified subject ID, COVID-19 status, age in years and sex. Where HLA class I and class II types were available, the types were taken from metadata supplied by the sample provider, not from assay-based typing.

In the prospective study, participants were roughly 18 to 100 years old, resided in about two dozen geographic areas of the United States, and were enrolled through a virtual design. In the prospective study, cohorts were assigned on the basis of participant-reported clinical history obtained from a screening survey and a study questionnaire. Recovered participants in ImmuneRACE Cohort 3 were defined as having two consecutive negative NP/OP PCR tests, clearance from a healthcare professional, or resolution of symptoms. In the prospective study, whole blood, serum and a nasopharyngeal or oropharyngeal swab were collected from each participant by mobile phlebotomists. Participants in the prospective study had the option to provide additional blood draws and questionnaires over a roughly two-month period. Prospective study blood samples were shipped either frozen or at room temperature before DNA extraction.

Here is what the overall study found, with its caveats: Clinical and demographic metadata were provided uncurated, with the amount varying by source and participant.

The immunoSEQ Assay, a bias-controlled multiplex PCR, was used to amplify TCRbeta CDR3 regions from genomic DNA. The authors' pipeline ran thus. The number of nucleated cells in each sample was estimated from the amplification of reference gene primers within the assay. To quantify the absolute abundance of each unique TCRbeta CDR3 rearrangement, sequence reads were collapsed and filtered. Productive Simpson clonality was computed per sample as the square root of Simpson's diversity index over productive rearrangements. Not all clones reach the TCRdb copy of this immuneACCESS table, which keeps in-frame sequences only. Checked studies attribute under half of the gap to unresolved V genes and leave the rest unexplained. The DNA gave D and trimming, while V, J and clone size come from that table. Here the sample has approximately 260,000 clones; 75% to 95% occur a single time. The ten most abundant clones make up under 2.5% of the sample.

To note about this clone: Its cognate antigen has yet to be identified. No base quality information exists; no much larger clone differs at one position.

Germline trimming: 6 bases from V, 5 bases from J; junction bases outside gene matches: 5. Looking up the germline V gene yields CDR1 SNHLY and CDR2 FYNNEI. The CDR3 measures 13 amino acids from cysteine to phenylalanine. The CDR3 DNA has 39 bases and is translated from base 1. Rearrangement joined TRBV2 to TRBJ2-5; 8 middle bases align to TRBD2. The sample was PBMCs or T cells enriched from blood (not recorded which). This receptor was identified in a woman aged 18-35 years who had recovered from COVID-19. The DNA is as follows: TGTGCCAGCAGCAGCGGGGGTCGGGAGACCCAGTACTTC. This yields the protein CASSSGGRETQYF.